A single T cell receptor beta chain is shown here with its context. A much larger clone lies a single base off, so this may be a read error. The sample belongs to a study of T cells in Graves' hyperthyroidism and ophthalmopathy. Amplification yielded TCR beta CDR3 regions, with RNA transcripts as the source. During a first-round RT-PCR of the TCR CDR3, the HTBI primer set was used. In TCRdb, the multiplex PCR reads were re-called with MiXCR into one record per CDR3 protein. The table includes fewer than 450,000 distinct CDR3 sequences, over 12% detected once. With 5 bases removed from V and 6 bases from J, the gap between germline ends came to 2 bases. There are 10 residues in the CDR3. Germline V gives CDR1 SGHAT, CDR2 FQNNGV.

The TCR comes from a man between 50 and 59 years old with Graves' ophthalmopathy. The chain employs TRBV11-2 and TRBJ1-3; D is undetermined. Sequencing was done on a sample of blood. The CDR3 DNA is TGTGCCAGCAGCCTAAACACCATATATTTT. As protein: CASSLNTIYF.